Below, 20 T cell receptor beta chains from the same sample are listed, as sequenced in a study of T cell responses to AZD1222 COVID-19 vaccine. This table comes from immunoSEQ multiplex PCR, and its TCRdb copy is limited to in-frame clones, with some not included. This table holds 150,000 to 200,000 clones, approximately 92% found once. The sample in question was peripheral blood, obtained on day 0 of AZD1222 vaccination. The source is an adult in good health.

The rearrangement joins TRBV12-3 or TRBV12-4 to TRBJ2-7, with D hard to call. There are 12 residues in the CDR3. The V end lost 1 base, the J end lost 6 bases, and 7 bases lay between the germline ends. CDR3 bases: TGTGCCAGCAGTTTAGTCCCAAGCGAGCAGTACTTC. This gives the protein CASSLVPSEQYF.

The chain uses TRBV19 and TRBJ2-3; possibly TRBD1 or TRBD2 for D (5 bases each). Trimming stripped 5 bases from V and 2 bases from J, with 8 bases between. The CDR3 has 13 amino acids. Germline V gene lookup returns CDR1 LNHDA and CDR2 SQIVND (reference sequence). CDR3 amino acids: CASSVGTTDTQYF. Here the CDR3 DNA reads TGTGCCAGTAGTGTGGGGACCACAGATACGCAGTATTTT.

This chain connects TRBV7-7 to TRBJ1-1, with D uncertain. CDR1 is SSHAT and CDR2 is FNYEAQ in the germline V gene (reference sequence). The CDR3 has 13 residues. Trimming took off 5 bases at V and 7 bases at J, with 14 bases between the two ends. CDR3 coding DNA: TGTGCCAGCAGCCCCGGGAGGGCGAGTGAAGCTTTCTTT. Protein sequence: CASSPGRASEAFF.

The chain uses TRBV5-6 and TRBJ2-5, with unresolved D. CDR1 SGHDT and CDR2 YYEEEE come from the germline V gene. The V and J ends lost 4 bases and 2 bases respectively, with 3 bases between them. The CDR3 sequence is 11 residues long. The CDR3 nucleotides are TGTGCCAGCAGCATGCAAGAGACCCAGTACTTC. Protein product: CASSMQETQYF.

The gene calls are TRBV6-5 and TRBJ1-2; D is unresolved. Per the germline V gene, CDR1 is MNHEY and CDR2 is SVGAGI. This CDR3 is 13 amino acids long. Trimming took 6 bases from V and 2 from J, leaving 10 bases between them. The CDR3 region is CASRQNTNYGYTF. CDR3 coding DNA: TGTGCCAGCAGGCAGAACACGAACTATGGCTACACCTTC.

The chain carries TRBV7-9 and TRBJ2-1, with D possibly matching TRBD2 (5 bases). The germline CDR1 and CDR2 sequences are SEHNR and FQNEAQ (reference sequence). Trimming stripped 1 base from V and 7 bases from J, with 23 bases between. This CDR3 spans 18 amino acids. The CDR3 sequence is CASSLVGSYNLTRNEQFF. The CDR3 DNA is TGTGCCAGCAGCTTAGTAGGGAGTTACAATCTTACCCGGAATGAGCAGTTCTTC. Combining the CDR3 with reference TRBV7-9 and TRBJ2-1 gives the whole variable domain DTGVSQNPRHKITKRGQNVTFRCDPISEHNRLYWYRQTLGQGPEFLTYFQNEAQLEKSRLLSDRFSAERPKGSFSTLEIQRTEQGDSAMYLCASSLVGSYNLTRNEQFFGPGTRLTVL.

This clone was found once. The chain has TRBV7-3 and TRBJ2-1; 8 bases line up with TRBD1. The length of the CDR3 is 17 residues. The germline V gene has CDR1 SGHTA and CDR2 FQGTGA. The trim removed 4 bases at V and 9 bases at J, leaving 17 bases unmatched. The CDR3 nucleotides read TGTGCCAGCAGCTCCACCCCCGGGACAGGAAGGGGCGCTGAGCAGTTCTTC. Amino acid sequence: CASSSTPGTGRGAEQFF.

As DNA, the CDR3 is TGCGCCAGCAGCGCAGCCGGGACAGGGGTTTCCTACGAGCAGTACTTC. This codes for CASSAAGTGVSYEQYF. The chain couples TRBV5-1 to TRBJ2-7; 10 bases align to TRBD1. The CDR3 totals 16 residues. The trim removed 4 bases at V and 1 base at J, leaving 8 bases unmatched. Germline CDR1 and CDR2: SGHRS and YFSETQ.

The genes are TRBV13 and TRBJ2-3, with 9 bases aligning to TRBD2. Looked up from germline, CDR1 is PRHDT and CDR2 is FYEKMQ (reference sequence). J lost 12 bases, V lost 1 base, and 5 bases had no gene match. The CDR3 runs 13 residues. CDR3 amino acids: CASSLARRGGQYF. In nucleotides, the CDR3 is TGTGCCAGCAGCTTAGCCCGGCGGGGGGGTCAGTATTTT.

This chain uses TRBV6-5 with TRBJ2-7; D might be TRBD1 (6 bases). The germline V gene has CDR1 MNHEY and CDR2 SVGAGI. The CDR3 is 13 residues long. V lost 2 bases and J 8 bases, leaving 13 bases between the germline ends. The CDR3 here is CASSYGTSSQQYF. CDR3 sequence (DNA): TGTGCCAGCAGTTACGGGACATCCTCTCAGCAGTACTTC.

The chain has TRBV6-2 or TRBV6-3 and TRBJ1-2; no reliable D call. V lost 0 bases, J lost 4 bases, and 9 bases lay in between. The V gene's germline CDR1 is MNHEY and CDR2 SVGEGT. The CDR3 loop spans 14 amino acids. CDR3 sequence reads: CASSYSAGAYGYTF. The CDR3 DNA reads TGTGCCAGCAGTTACTCAGCGGGTGCCTATGGCTACACCTTC.

This chain connects TRBV10-3 to TRBJ2-3; a weak D match, TRBD2 (6 bases). In germline, CDR1 is ENHRY, CDR2 SYGVKD. Trimming pared 2 bases from V and 8 bases from J, leaving 17 bases between. The CDR3 has 15 residues. In DNA form, the CDR3 reads TGTGCCATCAGTGAGGGGAGGAGGCGGGGAGTTACGCAGTATTTT. Its translation is CAISEGRRRGVTQYF.

This chain joins TRBV5-4 and TRBJ2-7; 7 bases are shared with TRBD2. The CDR3 has 15 amino acids. Trimming cost V 4 bases and J 4 bases; bases outside gene matches: 11. Germline CDR1 SGHNT, CDR2 YYREEE (reference sequence). The CDR3 bases are TGTGCCAGCAGCCCCCCGGGGGGTGGTTTGTACGAGCAGTACTTC. Translating gives CASSPPGGGLYEQYF.

Comments on this clone: The same CDR3 arises from other DNA sequences in this sample as well. The gene calls are TRBV4-2 and TRBJ1-6; 7 bases agree with TRBD1. This CDR3 is built from 14 residues. V shed 1 base, J shed 7 bases, and the junction held 1 base outside the gene matches. Germline values: CDR1 LGHNA, CDR2 YNFKEQ. The CDR3 loop reads CASSQGQGNSPLHF. Here the CDR3 DNA reads TGTGCCAGCAGCCAAGGACAGGGAAATTCACCCCTCCACTTT.

This clone was observed a handful of times. The J gene is TRBJ1-5, the V gene TRBV19; D gene uncertain. The germline CDR1 and CDR2 sequences are LNHDA and SQIVND (reference sequence). The V and J ends lost 6 bases and 1 base respectively, with 10 bases between them. CDR3 length: 14 residues. In DNA form, the CDR3 reads TGTGCCAGTAGCCGAGTCGGGAGCAATCAGCCCCAGCATTTT. It codes for CASSRVGSNQPQHF. The full variable domain, completed using reference TRBV19 and TRBJ1-5, is DGGITQSPKYLFRKEGQNVTLSCEQNLNHDAMYWYRQDPGQGLRLIYYSQIVNDFQKGDIAEGYSVSREKKESFPLTVTSAQKNPTAFYLCASSRVGSNQPQHFGDGTRLSIL.

This chain uses TRBV7-9 with TRBJ1-3; no clear D gene. The CDR3 totals 14 residues. Germline values: CDR1 SEHNR, CDR2 FQNEAQ (reference sequence). V dropped 5 bases and J dropped 0 bases, with 8 bases sitting between them. The CDR3 coding sequence is TGTGCCAGCAGCGCAACAAGCTCTGGAAACACCATATATTTT. Translated: CASSATSSGNTIYF.

This sequence joins TRBV4-1 and TRBJ2-7; 10 nucleotides line up with TRBD1. This CDR3 spans 15 amino acids. CDR1 MGHRA and CDR2 YSYEKL come from the germline V gene. Trimming removed 0 bases from V and 2 bases from J; junction bases left unmatched: 1. The CDR3 sequence: CASSQEGTGAYEQYF. The CDR3 coding sequence is TGCGCCAGCAGCCAAGAAGGGACAGGGGCCTACGAGCAGTACTTC.

This clone was counted only a few times. The chain links TRBV6-4 to TRBJ2-2, with TRBD2 matching over 8 bases. This CDR3 is 14 amino acids long. Germline V gives CDR1 MRHNA, CDR2 SNTAGT. V lost 6 bases to trimming and J lost 3 bases; unmatched junction nucleotides: 3. CDR3 residues: CASSPAGDTGELFF. In DNA form, the CDR3 reads TGTGCCAGCAGCCCAGCGGGGGACACCGGGGAGCTGTTTTTT.

The rearrangement joins TRBV7-2 to TRBJ1-5, with 8 bases lining up with TRBD1. The V gene's germline CDR1 is SGHTA and CDR2 FQGNSA. The CDR3 extends over 16 amino acids. J lost 3 bases, V lost 1 base, and 5 bases had no gene match. The CDR3 protein is CASSLGTGLINQPQHF. For the CDR3, the DNA is TGTGCCAGCAGCTTAGGGACAGGGTTGATCAATCAGCCCCAGCATTTT. The full variable domain, with the rest looked up from reference TRBV7-2 and TRBJ1-5, is GAGVSQSPSNKVTEKGKDVELRCDPISGHTALYWYRQSLGQGLEFLIYFQGNSAPDKSGLPSDRFSAERTGGSVSTLTIQRTQQEDSAVYLCASSLGTGLINQPQHFGDGTRLSIL.

The chain has TRBV6-2 or TRBV6-3 and TRBJ1-2, with 9 positions matching TRBD1. The germline V gene has CDR1 MNHEY and CDR2 SVGEGT. Trimming cost V 1 base and J 6 bases; bases outside gene matches: 18. CDR3 length: 19 residues. CDR3: CASSYFSFPLGQGGDGYTF. In DNA form, the CDR3 reads TGTGCCAGCAGTTACTTTTCCTTTCCGTTGGGACAGGGAGGAGATGGCTACACCTTC.